Listed below are T cell receptor beta chains from one sample, sequenced in a study of Japanese encephalitis immunity and Zika vaccine responses. Each CDR3 protein gets one entry after TCRdb re-called the 5' RACE reads with MiXCR. The data show 230 or so distinct CDR3 sequences, less than 4.5% seen once. Sequencing used antigen-activated CD4+ T cells from blood, cultured, obtained during a Zika inactivated vaccine study. These receptors originate from an adult woman who received an inactivated Zika virus vaccine. Both conserved end residues are part of each CDR3. The order of the fields is clone size, D gene, J gene, V gene, CDR3 DNA, CDR3 protein. D genes are given only for firm matches. Rows may omit the clone size; those that give it use once, few, many or a size class.

large | TRBD1 | TRBJ2-7 | TRBV5-1 | TGCGCCAGCCGACGGGACAGCTACGAGCAGTACTTC | CASRRDSYEQYF
large | - | TRBJ1-6 | TRBV4-3 | TGCGCCAGCAGCCAAGTCGGGGGGATGGGCGATTCACCCCTCCACTTT | CASSQVGGMGDSPLHF
large | - | TRBJ2-1 | TRBV4-3 | TGCGCCAGCAGCCAACCTGCGAACAATGAGCAGTTCTTC | CASSQPANNEQFF
- | - | TRBJ2-2 | TRBV3-1 | TGTGCCAGCAGCCTTGCGAGGACCACCGGGGAGCTGTTTTTT | CASSLARTTGELFF
large | - | TRBJ2-5 | TRBV20-1 | TGCAGTGCTAGAGATCCCGGAGATATACAAGAGACCCAGTACTTC | CSARDPGDIQETQYF
few | TRBD2 | TRBJ2-7 | TRBV6-6 | TGTGCCAGCATTGGGGGGGGCTCCTACGAGCAGTACTTC | CASIGGGSYEQYF
few | - | TRBJ2-3 | TRBV12-3/TRBV12-4 | TGTGCCAGCGGAAGACAGGGCACAGATACGCAGTATTTT | CASGRQGTDTQYF
large | - | TRBJ2-1 | TRBV6-2/TRBV6-3 | TGTGCCAGCAGCCGCGGTAGGTTGAATGAGCAGTTCTTC | CASSRGRLNEQFF
medium-sized | - | TRBJ1-2 | TRBV4-3 | TGCGCCAGCAGCCAAGTAGGAGGGGGCTATGGCTACACCTTC | CASSQVGGGYGYTF
hyperexpanded | - | TRBJ2-1 | TRBV27 | TGTGCCAGCAGTTTAAGCCCCTTTCAGGTCGAGCAGTTCTTC | CASSLSPFQVEQFF
- | - | TRBJ2-1 | TRBV7-2 | TGTGCCAGCAGCTTAACAACCCCCTCCTACAATGAGCAGTTCTTC | CASSLTTPSYNEQFF
hyperexpanded | - | TRBJ1-1 | TRBV2 | TGTGCCAGCAGTGAAGAAAGGGCAATGAACACTGAAGCTTTCTTT | CASSEERAMNTEAFF
large | - | TRBJ2-1 | TRBV15 | TGTGCCACCAGCAGAGATCCCCACTCATTAGGGGCATACAATGAGCAGTTCTTC | CATSRDPHSLGAYNEQFF
medium-sized | TRBD1 | TRBJ1-6 | TRBV29-1 | TGCAGCGTCCGACAGGGGGACAATTCACCCCTCCACTTT | CSVRQGDNSPLHF
large | - | TRBJ1-2 | TRBV20-1 | TGCAGTGCTAGAGTGGGAATCTATGGCTACACCTTC | CSARVGIYGYTF
large | TRBD2 | TRBJ2-1 | TRBV30 | TGTGCCTGGAGTGTCTTGACCACTAGCGGGACTGGTGAGCAGTTCTTC | CAWSVLTTSGTGEQFF
large | TRBD2 | TRBJ2-3 | TRBV4-3 | TGCGCCAGCAGCTCCCGGGGGGGGAATCCGCAGTATTTT | CASSSRGGNPQYF
large | - | TRBJ2-5 | TRBV20-1 | TGCAGTGCTAGAGCCCAGGACCTGGAGGAGACCCAGTACTTC | CSARAQDLEETQYF
medium-sized | - | TRBJ2-6 | TRBV4-3 | TGCGCCAGCAGCCAAACAGATGGGGCCAACGTCCTGACTTTC | CASSQTDGANVLTF
medium-sized | - | TRBJ2-7 | TRBV6-2/TRBV6-3 | TGTGCCAGCAGGGCAGGTGGTAGCTCCTACGAGCAGTACTTC | CASRAGGSSYEQYF
large | - | TRBJ2-1 | TRBV4-3 | TGCGCCAGCAGCCAGCCTTTCGGTGAGCAGTTCTTC | CASSQPFGEQFF
few | - | TRBJ2-1 | TRBV3-1 | TGTGCCAGCAGCCCCTCCCGGGGATCCTACAATGAGCAGTTCTTC | CASSPSRGSYNEQFF
large | TRBD1 | TRBJ1-6 | TRBV20-1 | TGCAGTGCTAGTAGGGGGACAGGTCAGAATTCACCCCTCCACTTT | CSASRGTGQNSPLHF
large | - | TRBJ1-5 | TRBV7-2 | TGTGCCAGCAGCTTAGATTGGGGTCAGCCCCAGCATTTT | CASSLDWGQPQHF
large | TRBD1 | TRBJ2-3 | TRBV19 | TGTGCCAGTAGTATAGCCCCGACAGGGGTACGAGATACGCAGTATTTT | CASSIAPTGVRDTQYF
large | - | TRBJ2-3 | TRBV20-1 | TGCAGTCTCGCAGCGGCAGCTATCACAGATACGCAGTATTTT | CSLAAAAITDTQYF
large | - | TRBJ1-6 | TRBV12-3/TRBV12-4 | TGTGCCAGCAGTCCGGGACTCTATAATTCACCCCTCCACTTT | CASSPGLYNSPLHF
large | - | TRBJ1-1 | TRBV4-3 | TGCGCCAGCAGCCAAGTAAGCGGGACTGAAGCTTTCTTT | CASSQVSGTEAFF
hyperexpanded | TRBD1 | TRBJ1-2 | TRBV29-1 | TGCAGCGTCTGGGACAGCTATGGCTACACCTTC | CSVWDSYGYTF
medium-sized | - | TRBJ2-5 | TRBV6-2/TRBV6-3 | TGTGCCAGCAGTTCCCGGACTGGTCAAGAGACCCAGTACTTC | CASSSRTGQETQYF
large | TRBD2 | TRBJ2-5 | TRBV20-1 | TGCAGTGCTAGAGATCGAGCGGGGGCCCAAGAGACCCAGTACTTC | CSARDRAGAQETQYF
large | - | TRBJ2-1 | TRBV11-2 | TGTGCCAGCAGCCCAAGCCCCCAAAGGGCCAATGAGCAGTTCTTC | CASSPSPQRANEQFF
medium-sized | TRBD1 | TRBJ2-7 | TRBV20-1 | TGCAGTGCTTCCATCTCGACAGGGAACGAGCAGTACTTC | CSASISTGNEQYF
medium-sized | - | TRBJ1-2 | TRBV3-1 | TGTGCCAGCAGCCAAGAGACCCCGACAGGACCCTATGGCTACACCTTC | CASSQETPTGPYGYTF
medium-sized | - | TRBJ2-5 | TRBV24-1 | TGTGCCACCAGCTACAGGGACCAAGAGACCCAGTACTTC | CATSYRDQETQYF
large | - | TRBJ1-2 | TRBV29-1 | TGCAGCGTCGCGGAGGGACATGGCTATGGCTACACCTTC | CSVAEGHGYGYTF
hyperexpanded | TRBD2 | TRBJ2-2 | TRBV20-1 | TGCAGTGCTCCGACTAGCGGGGGAATGAACACCGGGGAGCTGTTTTTT | CSAPTSGGMNTGELFF
large | - | TRBJ1-1 | TRBV29-1 | TGCAGCGGATCAACCGAAGCGAACACTGAAGCTTTCTTT | CSGSTEANTEAFF
medium-sized | TRBD2 | TRBJ2-2 | TRBV9 | TGTGCCAGCAACCTGGGCGGGGGGACGAACACCGGGGAGCTGTTTTTT | CASNLGGGTNTGELFF
medium-sized | - | TRBJ2-5 | TRBV6-1 | TGTGCCAGCGAACCCGGACGGAGCGAAGGGACCCAGTACTTC | CASEPGRSEGTQYF
large | - | TRBJ2-2 | TRBV2 | TGTGCCAGCAGTCGGGGCCTCACCGGGGAGCTGTTTTTT | CASSRGLTGELFF
medium-sized | - | TRBJ1-2 | TRBV27 | TGTGCCAGCAGTTCGATGGGCCGCTACACCTTC | CASSSMGRYTF
medium-sized | - | TRBJ2-6 | TRBV6-2/TRBV6-3 | TGTGCCAGCAGTTACTCGTCCGGTCCCTCTGGGGCCAACGTCCTGACTTTC | CASSYSSGPSGANVLTF
large | - | TRBJ1-3 | TRBV5-8 | TGTGCCAGCAGCTTCGGTTTGGGAGACTTTACCTCTGGAAACACCATATATTTT | CASSFGLGDFTSGNTIYF
hyperexpanded | TRBD2 | TRBJ2-1 | TRBV6-5 | TGTGCCAGCAGCCCTGCCGGGAGGGGGGGAGACAATGAGCAGTTCTTC | CASSPAGRGGDNEQFF
hyperexpanded | TRBD1 | TRBJ1-1 | TRBV20-1 | TGCAGTGCTAGAGAGGACAGGGATTATGCTTTCTTT | CSAREDRDYAFF